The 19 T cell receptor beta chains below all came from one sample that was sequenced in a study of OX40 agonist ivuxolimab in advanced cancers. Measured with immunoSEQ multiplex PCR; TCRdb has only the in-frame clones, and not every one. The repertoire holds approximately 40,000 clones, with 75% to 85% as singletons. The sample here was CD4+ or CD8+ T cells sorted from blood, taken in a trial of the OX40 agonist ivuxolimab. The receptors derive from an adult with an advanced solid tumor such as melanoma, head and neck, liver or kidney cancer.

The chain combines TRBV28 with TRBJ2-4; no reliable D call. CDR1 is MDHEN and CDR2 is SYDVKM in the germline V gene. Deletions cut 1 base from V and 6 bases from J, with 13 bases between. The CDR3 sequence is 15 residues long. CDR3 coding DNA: TGTGCCAGCAGTTTATCCCCCGCCCATAGAAACATTCAGTACTTC. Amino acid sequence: CASSLSPAHRNIQYF.

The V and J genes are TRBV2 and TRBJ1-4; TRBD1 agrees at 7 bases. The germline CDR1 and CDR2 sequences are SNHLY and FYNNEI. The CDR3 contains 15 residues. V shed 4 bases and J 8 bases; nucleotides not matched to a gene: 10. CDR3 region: CASSVEQGRGEKLFF. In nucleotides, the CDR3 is TGTGCCAGCAGTGTAGAACAGGGGCGAGGCGAAAAACTGTTTTTT.

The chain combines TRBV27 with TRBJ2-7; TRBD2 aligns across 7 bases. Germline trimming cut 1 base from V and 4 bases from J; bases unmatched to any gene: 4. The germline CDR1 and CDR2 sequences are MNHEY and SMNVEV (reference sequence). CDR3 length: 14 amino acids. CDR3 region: CASSLFGTIYEQYF. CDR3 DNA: TGTGCCAGCAGTTTATTCGGGACTATTTACGAGCAGTACTTC.

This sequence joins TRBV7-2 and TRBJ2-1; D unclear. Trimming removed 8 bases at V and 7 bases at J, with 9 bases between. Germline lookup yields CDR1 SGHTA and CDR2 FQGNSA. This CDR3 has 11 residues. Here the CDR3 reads CASSAMNEQFF. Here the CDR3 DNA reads TGTGCCAGCTCGGCTATGAATGAGCAGTTCTTC.

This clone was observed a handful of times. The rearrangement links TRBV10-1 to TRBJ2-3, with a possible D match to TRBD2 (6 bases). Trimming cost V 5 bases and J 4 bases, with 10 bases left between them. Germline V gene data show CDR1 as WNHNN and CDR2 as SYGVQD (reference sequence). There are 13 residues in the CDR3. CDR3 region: CASSLARADTQYF. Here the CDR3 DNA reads TGCGCCAGCAGTCTAGCGCGGGCAGATACGCAGTATTTT.

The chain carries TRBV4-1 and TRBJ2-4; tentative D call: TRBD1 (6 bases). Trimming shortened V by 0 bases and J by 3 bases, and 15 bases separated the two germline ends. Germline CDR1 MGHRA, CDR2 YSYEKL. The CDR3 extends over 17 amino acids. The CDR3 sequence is CASSQEGAGYNKNIQYF. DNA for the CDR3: TGCGCCAGCAGCCAAGAGGGGGCAGGGTACAACAAAAACATTCAGTACTTC.

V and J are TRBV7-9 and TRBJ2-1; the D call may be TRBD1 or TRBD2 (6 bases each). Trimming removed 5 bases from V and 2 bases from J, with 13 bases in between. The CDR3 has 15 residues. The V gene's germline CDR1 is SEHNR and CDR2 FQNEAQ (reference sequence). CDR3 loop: CASSPVGGPYNEQFF. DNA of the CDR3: TGTGCCAGCAGCCCCGTAGGGGGGCCCTACAATGAGCAGTTCTTC.

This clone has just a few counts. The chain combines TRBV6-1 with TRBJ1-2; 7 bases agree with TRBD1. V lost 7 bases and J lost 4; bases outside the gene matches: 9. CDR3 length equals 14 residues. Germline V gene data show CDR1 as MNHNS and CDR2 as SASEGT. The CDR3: CASIGGGWGYGYTF. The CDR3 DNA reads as TGTGCCAGCATAGGAGGGGGCTGGGGCTATGGCTACACCTTC.

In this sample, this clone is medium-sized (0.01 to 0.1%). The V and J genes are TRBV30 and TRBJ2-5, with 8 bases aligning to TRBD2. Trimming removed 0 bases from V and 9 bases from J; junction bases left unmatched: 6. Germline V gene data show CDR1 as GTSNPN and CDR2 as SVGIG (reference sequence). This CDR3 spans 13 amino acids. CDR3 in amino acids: CAWSVRGGAAQYF. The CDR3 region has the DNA TGTGCCTGGAGTGTACGGGGGGGAGCGGCCCAGTACTTC.

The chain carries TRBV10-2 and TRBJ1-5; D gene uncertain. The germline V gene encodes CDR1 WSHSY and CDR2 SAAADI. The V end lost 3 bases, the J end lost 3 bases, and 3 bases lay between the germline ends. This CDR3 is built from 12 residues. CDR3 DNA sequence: TGCGCCAGCAGTGACCACAATCAGCCCCAGCATTTT. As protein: CASSDHNQPQHF.

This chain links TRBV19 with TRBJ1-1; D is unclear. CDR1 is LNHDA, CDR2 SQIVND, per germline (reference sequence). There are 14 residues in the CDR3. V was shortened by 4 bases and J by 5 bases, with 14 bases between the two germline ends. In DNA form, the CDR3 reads TGTGCCAGTAGTACCTCCGCTACGTGGACTGAAGCTTTCTTT. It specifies CASSTSATWTEAFF.

This chain's CDR3 is CASSYGGGQGYNEQFF. The CDR3, as DNA: TGTGCCAGCAGTTACGGGGGGGGTCAGGGATACAATGAGCAGTTCTTC. The V and J genes are TRBV6-5 and TRBJ2-1, with 7 bases that match TRBD2. J gave up 4 bases and V 2 bases, and 8 bases lay outside the gene matches. The CDR3 has 16 residues. Looked up from germline, CDR1 is MNHEY and CDR2 is SVGAGI.

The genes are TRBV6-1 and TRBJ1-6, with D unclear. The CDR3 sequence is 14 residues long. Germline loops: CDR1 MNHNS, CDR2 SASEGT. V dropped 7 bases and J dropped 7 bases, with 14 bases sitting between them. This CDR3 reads CASMYTLPNSPLHF. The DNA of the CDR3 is TGTGCCAGCATGTACACCCTCCCCAATTCACCCCTCCACTTT.

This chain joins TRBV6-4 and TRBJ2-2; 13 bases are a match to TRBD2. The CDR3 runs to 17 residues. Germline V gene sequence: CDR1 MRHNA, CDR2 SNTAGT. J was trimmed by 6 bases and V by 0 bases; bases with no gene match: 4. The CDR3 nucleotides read TGTGCCAGCAGTGACTCCAAGACTAGCGGGGGGCCCGGGGAGCTGTTTTTT. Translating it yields CASSDSKTSGGPGELFF.

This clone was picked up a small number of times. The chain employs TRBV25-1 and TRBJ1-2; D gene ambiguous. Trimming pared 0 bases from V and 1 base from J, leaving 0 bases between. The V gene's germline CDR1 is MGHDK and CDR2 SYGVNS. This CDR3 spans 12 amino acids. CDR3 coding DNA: TGTGCCAGCAGTGAATATAACTATGGCTACACCTTC. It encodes CASSEYNYGYTF.

DNA for the CDR3: TGTGCCAGCAGTGAAGCGCAGCCAGTTAACTATGGCTACACCTTC. It codes for CASSEAQPVNYGYTF. The V and J genes are TRBV2 and TRBJ1-2; D gene ambiguous. CDR1 and CDR2 (germline): SNHLY, FYNNEI. The CDR3 is made up of 15 amino acids. V was clipped by 0 bases and J by 1 base, with 9 bases between them.

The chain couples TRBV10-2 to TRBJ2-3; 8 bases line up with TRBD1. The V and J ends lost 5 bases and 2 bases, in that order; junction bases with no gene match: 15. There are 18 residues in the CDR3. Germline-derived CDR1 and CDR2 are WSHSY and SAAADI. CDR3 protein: CASSFPVKGQGYTDTQYF. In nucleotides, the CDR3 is TGCGCCAGCAGTTTCCCCGTTAAAGGACAGGGTTACACAGATACGCAGTATTTT.

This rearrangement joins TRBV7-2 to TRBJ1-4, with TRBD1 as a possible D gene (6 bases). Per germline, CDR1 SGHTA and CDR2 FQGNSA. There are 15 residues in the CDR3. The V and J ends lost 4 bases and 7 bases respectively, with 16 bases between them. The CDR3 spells CASSSGQGSGEKLFF. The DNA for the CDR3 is TGTGCCAGCAGCTCCGGCCAGGGGTCGGGTGAAAAACTGTTTTTT.

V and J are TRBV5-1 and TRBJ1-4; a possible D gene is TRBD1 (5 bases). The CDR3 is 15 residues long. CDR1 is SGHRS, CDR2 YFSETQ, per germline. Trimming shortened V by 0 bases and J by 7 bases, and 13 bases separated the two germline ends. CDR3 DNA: TGCGCCAGCAGCTTGGCCGGCAGGGATGCTGAAAAACTGTTTTTT. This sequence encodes CASSLAGRDAEKLFF. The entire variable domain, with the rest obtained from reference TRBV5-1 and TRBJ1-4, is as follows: KAGVTQTPRYLIKTRGQQVTLSCSPISGHRSVSWYQQTPGQGLQFLFEYFSETQRNKGNFPGRFSGRQFSNSRSEMNVSTLELGDSALYLCASSLAGRDAEKLFFGSGTQLSVL.